These 2 T cell receptor beta chains originate from one sample sequenced in a study of CD8 T cells in Susac syndrome. Reverse transcription of about 0.5 to 1 ug RNA used random hexamers. From the immunoSEQ multiplex PCR reads, TCRdb called clonotypes with MiXCR, one entry per CDR3 protein. The sample carries roughly 180,000 distinct CDR3 sequences, about 95% recorded once. The sample taken for sequencing was CD4+ T cells from PBMCs. The receptors derive from a human donor in good health.

The V call is TRBV7-2, the J call TRBJ2-5; 7 positions match TRBD1. Germline V gene data show CDR1 as SGHTA and CDR2 as FQGNSA. The CDR3 is 14 residues long. J lost 4 bases, V lost 1 base, and 3 bases had no gene match. CDR3 residues: CASSLGKGAETQYF. CDR3 in DNA: TGTGCCAGCAGCTTAGGGAAGGGGGCAGAGACCCAGTACTTC.

The CDR3 reads CASSRQDYYGYTF. The CDR3 bases are TGTGCCAGCAGCCGACAGGATTACTATGGCTACACCTTC. The chain links TRBV2 to TRBJ1-2; D possibly corresponds to TRBD1 (6 bases). V was clipped by 6 bases and J by 3 bases, with 11 bases between them. Germline V gene data show CDR1 as SNHLY and CDR2 as FYNNEI. The CDR3 has 13 amino acids.